The 31 T cell receptor beta chains reported below all come from one sample, sequenced in a study of blood T cell repertoires in COVID-19 (dated by TCRdb to about 2020). The library came from the immunoSEQ multiplex PCR assay. TCRdb's version of the immuneACCESS table is confined to in-frame rearrangements and falls short of the full clone set. An unresolved V gene accounts for under half of the shortfall where checked; the remainder is of unknown origin. Recorded for this sample are roughly 300,000 clones; about 90% of them occurred a single time. The ten largest clones capture over 4% of the sample. Sequenced material: PBMCs or T cells enriched from blood (not recorded which). These receptors all come from a woman in her twenties or thirties who had recovered from COVID-19.

This chain connects TRBV28 to TRBJ1-4; 9 bases match TRBD1. Unmatched junction bases numbered 7, after V lost 4 bases and J lost 4 bases. This CDR3 spans 16 amino acids. Germline CDR1 MDHEN, CDR2 SYDVKM. For the CDR3, the DNA is TGTGCCAGCAGTTACCAGACAGGGGGGCTTAATGAAAAACTGTTTTTT. Protein product: CASSYQTGGLNEKLFF.

Only one count was recorded for this clone. The chain combines TRBV6-5 with TRBJ1-2, with 7 positions matching TRBD1. CDR1 is MNHEY and CDR2 is SVGAGI in the germline V gene. The V segment lost 10 bases and the J segment 5 bases; nucleotides outside the gene matches: 10. The CDR3 has 13 amino acids. DNA for the CDR3: TGTGCCACCCGCGTGACAGGGTTGTATGGCTACACCTTC. This sequence encodes CATRVTGLYGYTF.

The chain links TRBV5-6 to TRBJ2-2, with D possibly matching TRBD1 (8 bases). V dropped 5 bases and J dropped 4 bases, with 12 bases sitting between them. The CDR3 has 14 amino acids. The V gene's germline CDR1 is SGHDT and CDR2 YYEEEE. The DNA for the CDR3 is TGTGCCAGCAGGTACAGGGGGGGCACCGGGGAGCTGTTTTTT. Protein product: CASRYRGGTGELFF.

The V gene is TRBV6-1, the J gene TRBJ1-3; maybe TRBD1 (6 bases). This CDR3 has 16 residues. CDR1 and CDR2 from the germline V gene are MNHNS and SASEGT. Deletions cut 1 base from V and 2 bases from J, with 12 bases between. As DNA, the CDR3 is TGTGCCAGCAGTGAAGAAGGATCAGGGGCTGGAAACACCATATATTTT. Translated, it gives CASSEEGSGAGNTIYF.

This rearrangement joins TRBV5-1 to TRBJ2-5, with TRBD2 identical over 7 bases. Germline V gene data show CDR1 as SGHRS and CDR2 as YFSETQ. The V segment lost 6 bases and the J segment 1 base; nucleotides outside the gene matches: 9. This CDR3 has 15 amino acids. CDR3 sequence (DNA): TGCGCCAGCACCCCCGGTGGGGGGGGCCAAGAGACCCAGTACTTC. Residues: CASTPGGGGQETQYF. Variable domain in full (rest from reference TRBV5-1 and TRBJ2-5): KAGVTQTPRYLIKTRGQQVTLSCSPISGHRSVSWYQQTPGQGLQFLFEYFSETQRNKGNFPGRFSGRQFSNSRSEMNVSTLELGDSALYLCASTPGGGGQETQYFGPGTRLLVL.

This chain links TRBV28 with TRBJ1-5; D uncertain. Trimming took off 5 bases at V and 0 bases at J, with 14 bases between the two ends. The CDR3 length is 16 residues. The V gene's germline CDR1 is MDHEN and CDR2 SYDVKM. The CDR3 protein is CASSLGPRYSNQPQHF. The DNA for the CDR3 is TGTGCCAGCAGTCTTGGCCCCCGATATAGCAATCAGCCCCAGCATTTT.

This clone turned up a few times. The gene calls are TRBV19 and TRBJ1-5; the D gene is possibly TRBD1 (5 bases). V was cut by 6 bases and J by 3 bases, with 18 bases left in between. Germline V CDR1 and CDR2: LNHDA, SQIVND (reference sequence). This CDR3 spans 16 amino acids. The CDR3 nucleotides read TGTGCCAGTAGCCCTCTTGGTGGGGCAAACAATCAGCCCCAGCATTTT. Its translation: CASSPLGGANNQPQHF.

This sequence joins TRBV18 and TRBJ1-1, with 7 nucleotides matching TRBD1. The CDR3 is made up of 13 amino acids. Germline V gene lookup returns CDR1 KGHSH and CDR2 LQKENI. V was clipped by 3 bases and J by 4 bases; unmatched bases: 2. The CDR3 DNA is TGTGCCAGCTCACCGACAGGGCGCACTGAAGCTTTCTTT. Protein product: CASSPTGRTEAFF.

The V and J genes are TRBV4-3 and TRBJ1-2; D may be TRBD1 (5 bases). Germline CDR1 LGHNA, CDR2 YSLEER. The CDR3 loop spans 16 amino acids. Trimming shortened V by 4 bases and J by 4 bases, and 19 bases separated the two germline ends. CDR3 nucleotide sequence: TGCGCCAGCAGCCTCGGTTTAGCGGCGCAGGGCTATGGCTACACCTTC. This sequence encodes CASSLGLAAQGYGYTF.

The chain has TRBV5-4 and TRBJ2-5; D gene uncertain. Trimming removed 1 base from V and 5 bases from J, with 15 bases in between. Germline V gene sequence: CDR1 SGHNT, CDR2 YYREEE (reference sequence). The CDR3 has 15 amino acids. The CDR3 coding sequence is TGTGCCAGCAGCTTGTGGTCCAGCGATCAGGAGACCCAGTACTTC. The encoded protein is CASSLWSSDQETQYF.

V and J are TRBV6-5 and TRBJ1-1; 7 nucleotides match TRBD1. Germline lookup yields CDR1 MNHEY and CDR2 SVGAGI. The CDR3 is made up of 15 amino acids. V lost 5 bases, J lost 11 bases, and 17 bases stayed unmatched. The CDR3 nucleotides are TGTGCCAGCAGTCCGCGGGGACAGCGCATTGCCGGGGCTTTCTTT. As protein: CASSPRGQRIAGAFF.

V is TRBV2 and J is TRBJ2-7, with 10 bases fitting TRBD1. The junction had 15 bases not matched to a gene; V was cut back by 6 bases and J by 7 bases. The CDR3 sequence is 16 residues long. CDR1 SNHLY and CDR2 FYNNEI come from the germline V gene. The CDR3 DNA reads TGTGCCAGCAGGGAACTCGCGGGACAGGGGAAGCAGGAGCAGTACTTC. Translating gives CASRELAGQGKQEQYF. The whole variable domain, remainder taken from reference TRBV2 and TRBJ2-7, is EPEVTQTPSHQVTQMGQEVILRCVPISNHLYFYWYRQILGQKVEFLVSFYNNEISEKSEIFDDQFSVERPDGSNFTLKIRSTKLEDSAMYFCASRELAGQGKQEQYFGPGTRLTVT.

The sample holds a few counts of this clone. The chain employs TRBV28 and TRBJ2-3; D perhaps matches TRBD1 (8 bases). This CDR3 region has 17 residues. CDR1 is MDHEN, CDR2 SYDVKM, per germline. V was pared by 3 bases and J by 2 bases, with 18 bases between. The CDR3 sequence is CASSFSRGRGSTDTQYF. The CDR3 bases are TGTGCCAGCAGTTTTAGCAGGGGGCGGGGGTCCACAGATACGCAGTATTTT.

The chain joins TRBV19 to TRBJ1-5; D call uncertain. Trimming pared 9 bases from V and 2 bases from J, leaving 14 bases between. CDR3 length: 14 amino acids. Looked up from germline, CDR1 is LNHDA and CDR2 is SQIVND (reference sequence). The CDR3 protein is CASGREIGNQPQHF. The CDR3 nucleotides read TGTGCCAGCGGGAGGGAGATAGGCAATCAGCCCCAGCATTTT. The complete variable domain, with remaining parts taken from reference TRBV19 and TRBJ1-5, reads DGGITQSPKYLFRKEGQNVTLSCEQNLNHDAMYWYRQDPGQGLRLIYYSQIVNDFQKGDIAEGYSVSREKKESFPLTVTSAQKNPTAFYLCASGREIGNQPQHFGDGTRLSIL.

This clone has a single count. The rearrangement links TRBV5-1 to TRBJ2-1, with 8 bases matching TRBD1. After removal of 2 bases from V and 9 bases from J, the junction contained 7 bases not matched to a gene. This CDR3 has 14 residues. Germline CDR1 SGHRS, CDR2 YFSETQ. CDR3 nucleotides: TGCGCCAGCAGCTTAGGGACAGGCGGTGGTGAGCAGTTCTTC. This gives the protein CASSLGTGGGEQFF.

In nucleotides, the CDR3 is TGTGCCAGCAGCTTAGGACTTCACTACGAGCAGTACTTC. Amino acids: CASSLGLHYEQYF. The gene calls are TRBV7-2 and TRBJ2-7; D is ambiguous. Germline V CDR1 and CDR2: SGHTA, FQGNSA. The CDR3 is 13 amino acids. V was trimmed by 1 base and J by 3 bases, leaving 7 bases between them.

This clone was recorded a few times. V gene TRBV7-3 combines with J gene TRBJ1-2; D might be TRBD1 (5 bases). V lost 1 base, J lost 8 bases, and 14 bases lay in between. Germline CDR1 SGHTA, CDR2 FQGTGA. The CDR3 has 14 amino acids. CDR3 region: CASSLSGGAQGYTF. CDR3 DNA: TGTGCCAGCAGCTTAAGTGGAGGGGCGCAAGGCTACACCTTC.

V is TRBV6-5 and J is TRBJ1-6; D gene uncertain. The CDR3 spans 14 residues. V lost 4 bases to trimming and J lost 9 bases, with 13 bases between them. Germline CDR1 and CDR2: MNHEY and SVGAGI. CDR3 amino acids: CASSLTEPTSPLHF. The DNA for the CDR3 is TGTGCCAGCAGTTTAACAGAACCTACTTCACCCCTCCACTTT.

V gene TRBV3-1 (or the pseudogene TRBV3-2) combines with J gene TRBJ1-1; D not certain. Between the trimmed V and J ends, which lost 4 bases and 3 bases, there was a span of 12 bases. This CDR3 has 14 amino acids. Germline CDR1 LGHDT, CDR2 YNNKEL (reference sequence). The CDR3 reads CASSPLLRYTEAFF. CDR3 nucleotide sequence: TGTGCCAGCAGCCCCTTGCTACGGTACACTGAAGCTTTCTTT.

V is TRBV27 and J is TRBJ2-7; 9 nucleotides align to TRBD1. The CDR3 has 13 amino acids. CDR1 and CDR2 (germline): MNHEY, SMNVEV (reference sequence). J was trimmed by 4 bases and V by 6 bases; bases with no gene match: 4. This CDR3 is CASSSGTGYEQYF. For the CDR3, the DNA is TGTGCCAGCAGCTCCGGGACAGGGTACGAGCAGTACTTC.

The sample holds one count of this clone. The V gene is TRBV28, the J gene TRBJ2-3; 7 bases line up with TRBD1. Germline CDR1 is MDHEN and CDR2 is SYDVKM. After removal of 4 bases from V and 2 bases from J, the junction contained 9 bases not matched to a gene. The CDR3 has 16 amino acids. The CDR3 region is CASSSPGQPFTDTQYF. As DNA, the CDR3 is TGTGCCAGCAGTTCTCCGGGACAGCCCTTCACAGATACGCAGTATTTT.

This sequence joins TRBV5-4 and TRBJ2-7; D is undetermined. The CDR3 consists of 13 residues. Looked up from germline, CDR1 is SGHNT and CDR2 is YYREEE (reference sequence). Trimming cost V 1 base and J 0 bases, with 5 bases left between them. The CDR3 DNA is TGTGCCAGCAGCTTGTACAGCTCCTACGAGCAGTACTTC. Its protein is CASSLYSSYEQYF.

V gene TRBV2 combines with J gene TRBJ1-5; no definite D call. Germline CDR1 reads SNHLY; CDR2 reads FYNNEI. CDR3 size: 14 residues. V gave up 7 bases and J gave up 2 bases, with 12 bases separating them. The CDR3 DNA reads as TGTGCCAGCACCCACGGGGTAGGCAATCAGCCCCAGCATTTT. It is translated as CASTHGVGNQPQHF.

The V gene is TRBV4-2, the J gene TRBJ2-1; 7 nucleotides agree with TRBD1. From germline, CDR1 is LGHNA and CDR2 YNFKEQ. V dropped 4 bases and J dropped 0; count of bases not matched to a gene: 3. The CDR3 is 15 amino acids. The CDR3 bases are TGTGCCAGCAGCCTAGGGACAGACTCCTACAATGAGCAGTTCTTC. Translation: CASSLGTDSYNEQFF.

The chain couples TRBV6-5 to TRBJ2-7; perhaps TRBD2 as D (5 bases). CDR3 length: 15 residues. Germline-derived CDR1 and CDR2 are MNHEY and SVGAGI. Trimming pared 2 bases from V and 2 bases from J, leaving 13 bases between. The CDR3 here is CASSYSGARTYEQYF. The CDR3 DNA sequence: TGTGCCAGCAGTTACAGCGGCGCCAGAACCTACGAGCAGTACTTC.

This clone appeared once. V and J are TRBV15 and TRBJ1-2; no firm D call. The ends were cut back, 0 bases at V and 3 bases at J, with 11 bases in the middle. Per germline, CDR1 LNHNV and CDR2 YYDKDF (reference sequence). The CDR3 is 15 residues long. The CDR3 sequence: CATSRDRGGYYGYTF. For the CDR3, the DNA is TGTGCCACCAGCAGAGATCGGGGTGGGTACTATGGCTACACCTTC.

The gene calls are TRBV30 and TRBJ1-1; perhaps TRBD1 as D (5 bases). With 0 bases removed from V and 7 bases from J, the gap between germline ends came to 12 bases. Germline assignment: CDR1 GTSNPN and CDR2 SVGIG (reference sequence). The CDR3 is 13 residues long. The CDR3 protein is CAWSVQARDEAFF. CDR3 sequence (DNA): TGTGCCTGGAGTGTACAGGCCAGGGATGAAGCTTTCTTT.

The chain couples TRBV6-6 to TRBJ2-7; unclear D gene. V dropped 5 bases and J dropped 0 bases, with 11 bases sitting between them. The CDR3 has 14 residues. Per the germline V gene, CDR1 is MNHNY and CDR2 is SVGAGI (reference sequence). The CDR3, as DNA: TGTGCCAGCAGTCAGACATTGAGCTCCTACGAGCAGTACTTC. It codes for CASSQTLSSYEQYF.

The chain is built from TRBV11-1 and TRBJ2-1; D perhaps matches TRBD1 (6 bases). Trimming took 6 bases from V and 3 from J, leaving 15 bases between them. Germline values: CDR1 SGHAT, CDR2 FQDESV (reference sequence). The CDR3 extends over 15 amino acids. The DNA of the CDR3 is TGTGCCAGCAGGATGATACAGGGTATCTACAATGAGCAGTTCTTC. Its translation: CASRMIQGIYNEQFF.

The chain combines TRBV28 with TRBJ1-4; 10 bases map to TRBD1. Germline V gene data show CDR1 as MDHEN and CDR2 as SYDVKM. The CDR3 extends over 15 amino acids. J was trimmed by 4 bases and V by 6 bases; bases with no gene match: 5. DNA of the CDR3: TGTGCCAGCAGGGGGACAGGGGCAAGTAATGAAAAACTGTTTTTT. It is translated as CASRGTGASNEKLFF.

The rearrangement links TRBV2 to TRBJ2-2; D might be TRBD1 (6 bases). Germline V lookup: CDR1 SNHLY, CDR2 FYNNEI. The CDR3 is made up of 15 amino acids. The V and J ends lost 6 bases and 2 bases respectively, with 13 bases between them. Here the CDR3 DNA reads TGTGCCAGCAGGTTTAACAGGGTCAACACCGGGGAGCTGTTTTTT. It translates to CASRFNRVNTGELFF.